This T cell receptor beta chain was documented in a study of blood T cells in healthy people across ages. V was trimmed by 6 bases and J by 4 bases, leaving 12 bases between them. Germline loops: CDR1 DFQATT, CDR2 SNEGSKA (reference sequence). This CDR3 is built from 12 residues. The authors ran a second PCR of about 6 to 11 cycles using a sample-barcoded 5' primer and a J-beta primer mix. TCRdb processed the 5' RACE reads anew with MiXCR; each CDR3 protein has one entry. The sample records roughly 800,000 distinct CDR3 sequences, 25% being singletons. Each sample had at least 6 million PBMCs isolated. Separately, the same data were catalogued under a study of T cells of mothers and their children. Per that study: Over 10 million reads per mother and approximately 3.2 million per child were obtained.

V gene TRBV20-1 combines with J gene TRBJ2-5, with D perhaps TRBD2 (5 bases). This clonotype originated in a boy aged 5-17 years in good health. The sequencing input was blood. The CDR3 bases are TGCAGTGCCAACGAGGGAACAGAGACCCAGTACTTC. Amino acid sequence: CSANEGTETQYF.